The entry below gives a single T cell receptor (beta chain) sequence along with its context. What it binds is unknown. The record originates from a study of CD8+ T cells in alopecia areata. Findings and limits, study-wide: Researchers reported that TCR sharing among patients proved less clear than in mice, possibly HLA-linked.

In germline, CDR1 is MGHRA, CDR2 YSYEKL. V shed 1 base and J shed 6 bases, with 11 bases lying between them. This CDR3 is built from 14 residues. Researchers took lesional scalp punch biopsies and peripheral blood from people who were alopecia areata patients. RNA extraction and reverse transcription yielded cDNA as sequencing template. Sequenced by immunoSEQ multiplex PCR; TCRdb stores in-frame clones only, minus some. Of roughly 180,000 clones listed, roughly 63% were seen once; the top ten hold 1.7%. The genes are TRBV4-1 and TRBJ2-3; the D is unclear. The origin of this receptor is a human donor with alopecia areata. The input for sequencing was CD4+ T cells sorted from blood, taken at week 0. The chain's CDR3 is CASSQVSLLDTQYF. As DNA, the CDR3 is TGCGCCAGCAGCCAAGTCTCCCTTTTGGATACGCAGTATTTT.